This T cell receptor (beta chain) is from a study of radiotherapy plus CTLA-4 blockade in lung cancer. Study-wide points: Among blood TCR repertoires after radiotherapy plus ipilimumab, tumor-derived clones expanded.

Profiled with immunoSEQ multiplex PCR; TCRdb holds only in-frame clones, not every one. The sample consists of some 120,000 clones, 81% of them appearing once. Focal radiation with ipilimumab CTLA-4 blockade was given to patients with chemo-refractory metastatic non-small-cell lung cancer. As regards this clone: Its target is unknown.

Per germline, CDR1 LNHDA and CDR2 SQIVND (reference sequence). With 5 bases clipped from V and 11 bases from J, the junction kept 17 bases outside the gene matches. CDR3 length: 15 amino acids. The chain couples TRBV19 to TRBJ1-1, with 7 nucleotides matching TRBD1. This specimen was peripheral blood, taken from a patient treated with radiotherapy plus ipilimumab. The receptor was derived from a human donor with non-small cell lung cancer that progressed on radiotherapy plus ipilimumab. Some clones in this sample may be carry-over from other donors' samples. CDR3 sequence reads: CASSPIRQGGSRAFF. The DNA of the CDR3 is TGTGCCAGTAGTCCAATCAGACAGGGTGGGAGTAGGGCTTTCTTT.